Listed below are T cell receptor beta chains from one sample, sequenced in a study of T-cell reconstitution after alpha-beta-depleted transplantation in children. MiXCR, run by TCRdb on the PCR reads, gives a single entry per CDR3 protein. This sample has about 460,000 distinct CDR3 sequences, with about 10% found just once. Sequenced material: PBMCs, taken before TCRalphabeta/CD19-depleted stem cell transplant. The receptors originated from a child aged 2-9 years with inherited bone marrow failure, due to receive a stem cell transplant. CDR3s include the opening cysteine and the closing phenylalanine or tryptophan. Each record gives: CDR3 protein, V gene, D gene, J gene, CDR3 length. A D gene is named only where the DNA matches it firmly.

cdr3_aa: CSARRWRTNTGELFF; v_call: TRBV20-1; d_call: NA; j_call: TRBJ2-2; cdr3_length: 15
cdr3_aa: CASSSGWGSYEQYF; v_call: TRBV12-3/TRBV12-4; d_call: NA; j_call: TRBJ2-7; cdr3_length: 14
cdr3_aa: CASSLRAGAESEQYF; v_call: TRBV11-3; d_call: TRBD2; j_call: TRBJ2-7; cdr3_length: 15
cdr3_aa: CASSFFRGPYGYTF; v_call: TRBV28; d_call: TRBD1; j_call: TRBJ1-2; cdr3_length: 14
cdr3_aa: CASSPLGGGEKLFF; v_call: TRBV9; d_call: TRBD1; j_call: TRBJ1-4; cdr3_length: 14
cdr3_aa: CASTPTPGADGGTEAFF; v_call: TRBV12-3/TRBV12-4; d_call: NA; j_call: TRBJ1-1; cdr3_length: 17
cdr3_aa: CASRLTSGIPYEQYF; v_call: TRBV6-5; d_call: TRBD2; j_call: TRBJ2-7; cdr3_length: 15
cdr3_aa: CASSSSPGQGVEQYF; v_call: TRBV5-1; d_call: TRBD1; j_call: TRBJ2-7; cdr3_length: 15
cdr3_aa: CASSSLASGTADTQYF; v_call: TRBV12-3/TRBV12-4; d_call: TRBD2; j_call: TRBJ2-3; cdr3_length: 16
cdr3_aa: CASSPRGQYYGYTF; v_call: TRBV12-3/TRBV12-4; d_call: TRBD1; j_call: TRBJ1-2; cdr3_length: 14
cdr3_aa: CASSHPTGPSGNTIYF; v_call: TRBV12-3/TRBV12-4; d_call: NA; j_call: TRBJ1-3; cdr3_length: 16
cdr3_aa: CASSPRWTHSSYEQYF; v_call: TRBV27; d_call: NA; j_call: TRBJ2-7; cdr3_length: 16
cdr3_aa: CASSQDLRAGNQPQHF; v_call: TRBV4-3; d_call: NA; j_call: TRBJ1-5; cdr3_length: 16
cdr3_aa: CASSLGRAPGTDTQYF; v_call: TRBV7-9; d_call: NA; j_call: TRBJ2-3; cdr3_length: 16
cdr3_aa: CASSRGQQNTEAFF; v_call: TRBV28; d_call: NA; j_call: TRBJ1-1; cdr3_length: 14
cdr3_aa: CASSLRNRANIQYF; v_call: TRBV27; d_call: NA; j_call: TRBJ2-4; cdr3_length: 14
cdr3_aa: CASSSRDRGTDTQYF; v_call: TRBV19; d_call: TRBD1; j_call: TRBJ2-3; cdr3_length: 15
cdr3_aa: CASGLDPRVAVDEQFF; v_call: TRBV12-5; d_call: NA; j_call: TRBJ2-1; cdr3_length: 16
cdr3_aa: CSARVGGSYNYEQFF; v_call: TRBV20-1; d_call: TRBD2; j_call: TRBJ2-1; cdr3_length: 15
cdr3_aa: CASSTTSAGYEQYF; v_call: TRBV5-1; d_call: NA; j_call: TRBJ2-7; cdr3_length: 14
cdr3_aa: CAIPAGGVYEQYF; v_call: TRBV6-4; d_call: TRBD2; j_call: TRBJ2-7; cdr3_length: 13
cdr3_aa: CASSLQQHLYYEQYF; v_call: TRBV7-2; d_call: NA; j_call: TRBJ2-7; cdr3_length: 15
cdr3_aa: CASSREAGGRGNEQFF; v_call: TRBV4-3; d_call: TRBD2; j_call: TRBJ2-1; cdr3_length: 16
cdr3_aa: CASSFGSDEQFF; v_call: TRBV12-3/TRBV12-4; d_call: NA; j_call: TRBJ2-1; cdr3_length: 12
cdr3_aa: CASSLQGSAEAFF; v_call: TRBV27; d_call: TRBD1; j_call: TRBJ1-1; cdr3_length: 13
cdr3_aa: CASSLRRNNSPLHF; v_call: TRBV5-4; d_call: NA; j_call: TRBJ1-6; cdr3_length: 14
cdr3_aa: CASSDRASANEQYF; v_call: TRBV2; d_call: NA; j_call: TRBJ2-7; cdr3_length: 14